A single sample gave rise to the 22 T cell receptor beta chains below, sequenced in a study of shared T cell receptors in the human thymus. Repertoires were generated with immunoSEQ multiplex PCR, while TCRdb's copy carries only in-frame clones and drops some. The sample lists about 710,000 clones, more than 70% occurring once. These same data were also listed under a study on human thymus T cells.

The specimen was thymocytes. All receptors come from a boy in the first two years of life with a congenital heart defect.

On this clone: The same CDR3 can be traced to other DNA sequences in this sample. The chain has TRBV5-4 and TRBJ1-6, with TRBD1 as a possible D gene (5 bases). The V gene's germline CDR1 is SGHNT and CDR2 YYREEE (reference sequence). Trimming stripped 4 bases from V and 0 bases from J, with 17 bases between. This CDR3 is 18 amino acids long. CDR3 nucleotide sequence: TGTGCCAGCAGCCCCGGGCCGGGGGGAGGCTCCTATAATTCACCCCTCCACTTT. Translating it yields CASSPGPGGGSYNSPLHF.

V usage is TRBV18 and J usage is TRBJ2-1, with TRBD2 matching 12 bases. Germline CDR1 reads KGHSH; CDR2 reads LQKENI. Germline trimming cut 2 bases from V and 7 bases from J; bases unmatched to any gene: 12. The CDR3 loop spans 18 amino acids. DNA for the CDR3: TGTGCCAGCTCACCAAAAGGACTAGCGGGGTGTATTGATAATGAGCAGTTCTTC. Translated: CASSPKGLAGCIDNEQFF.

The chain is built from TRBV14 and TRBJ1-1; 7 nucleotides agree with TRBD1. Trimming removed 4 bases from V and 3 bases from J; junction bases left unmatched: 8. The CDR3 sequence is 15 residues long. Germline V gene data show CDR1 as SGHDN and CDR2 as FVKESK. The CDR3 nucleotides are TGTGCCAGCAGCCCCCGTAGACAGGGAGACACTGAAGCTTTCTTT. It is translated as CASSPRRQGDTEAFF.

This chain connects TRBV7-6 to TRBJ1-1; TRBD1 matches at 10 bases. The germline V gene has CDR1 SGHVS and CDR2 FNYEAQ. The CDR3 is 22 residues long. With V trimmed by 5 bases and J by 0 bases, 24 bases remained unmatched. CDR3 nucleotides: TGTGCCAGCAGCAGCCGGGACAGGGGATCTTCTCCTTGGGGAACAATGAACACTGAAGCTTTCTTT. This translates into CASSSRDRGSSPWGTMNTEAFF. Together with reference TRBV7-6 and TRBJ1-1, the CDR3 gives the full variable domain: GAGVSQSPRYKVTKRGQDVALRCDPISGHVSLYWYRQALGQGPEFLTYFNYEAQQDKSGLPNDRFSAERPEGSISTLTIQRTEQRDSAMYRCASSSRDRGSSPWGTMNTEAFFGQGTRLTVV.

The genes are TRBV30 and TRBJ2-7; 7 bases line up with TRBD2. The CDR3 sequence is 18 residues long. Germline lookup yields CDR1 GTSNPN and CDR2 SVGIG (reference sequence). J gave up 2 bases and V 5 bases, and 21 bases lay outside the gene matches. In nucleotides, the CDR3 is TGTGCCTGGGGAGCCACGGGGGGTATAGGAAGTAGGACCTACGAGCAGTACTTC. This encodes CAWGATGGIGSRTYEQYF.

This chain uses TRBV27 with TRBJ2-1; D is undetermined. CDR3 length equals 14 residues. Trimming stripped 0 bases from V and 5 bases from J, with 8 bases between. The germline gives CDR1 MNHEY, CDR2 SMNVEV (reference sequence). Here the CDR3 DNA reads TGTGCCAGCAGTTTATCATCGACTCACAATGAGCAGTTCTTC. Residues: CASSLSSTHNEQFF.

The chain employs TRBV5-5 and TRBJ1-6; no definite D call. Germline V gene data show CDR1 as SGHKS and CDR2 as YYEKEE (reference sequence). Trimming took 4 bases from V and 7 from J, leaving 15 bases between them. This CDR3 has 15 residues. The CDR3 bases are TGTGCCAGCAGCAACCTCGGTAGTGAGAATTCACCCCTCCACTTT. This encodes CASSNLGSENSPLHF.

The chain couples TRBV5-6 to TRBJ2-2; 16 bases match TRBD2. Trimming took 5 bases from V and 7 from J; bases not matched to a gene: 8. This CDR3 region has 17 residues. In germline, CDR1 is SGHDT, CDR2 YYEEEE. This CDR3 is CASRTGTSGRGRGELFF. CDR3 DNA: TGTGCCAGCAGAACCGGGACTAGCGGGAGGGGGCGCGGGGAGCTGTTTTTT.

The V call is TRBV15, the J call TRBJ2-7, with D perhaps TRBD1 (5 bases). The V gene's germline CDR1 is LNHNV and CDR2 YYDKDF (reference sequence). The CDR3 loop spans 13 amino acids. V was pared by 5 bases and J by 3 bases, with 11 bases between. CDR3 sequence reads: CATSSGLGYEQYF. CDR3 DNA: TGTGCCACCAGCTCAGGGTTAGGCTACGAGCAGTACTTC. Full variable domain (missing parts from reference TRBV15 and TRBJ2-7): DAMVIQNPRYQVTQFGKPVTLSCSQTLNHNVMYWYQQKSSQAPKLLFHYYDKDFNNEADTPDNFQSRRPNTSFCFLDIRSPGLGDTAMYLCATSSGLGYEQYFGPGTRLTVT.

This clone showed up just a few times. The chain has TRBV25-1 and TRBJ2-5; 7 nucleotides match TRBD2. Unmatched junction bases numbered 3, after V lost 1 base and J lost 1 base. Germline V gives CDR1 MGHDK, CDR2 SYGVNS. The CDR3 consists of 15 residues. The CDR3 DNA follows: TGTGCCAGCAGTGAATGGGGGGGGTCCCAAGAGACCCAGTACTTC. Protein: CASSEWGGSQETQYF.

This chain joins TRBV5-1 and TRBJ1-6; tentative D call: TRBD1 (5 bases). The CDR3 is made up of 16 amino acids. Germline V gives CDR1 SGHRS, CDR2 YFSETQ. V was trimmed by 4 bases and J by 7 bases, leaving 18 bases between them. CDR3 amino acids: CASSPRERLANSPLHF. In DNA, the CDR3 is TGCGCCAGCAGCCCCAGGGAACGACTTGCCAATTCACCCCTCCACTTT. Complete variable domain (other parts from reference TRBV5-1 and TRBJ1-6): KAGVTQTPRYLIKTRGQQVTLSCSPISGHRSVSWYQQTPGQGLQFLFEYFSETQRNKGNFPGRFSGRQFSNSRSEMNVSTLELGDSALYLCASSPRERLANSPLHFGNGTRLTVT.

This chain connects TRBV4-3 to TRBJ2-1; the D is unclear. V lost 4 bases, J lost 4 bases, and 20 bases lay in between. CDR3 length: 17 amino acids. The germline V gene encodes CDR1 LGHNA and CDR2 YSLEER. The CDR3 DNA follows: TGCGCCAGCAGCCTTACCCCCGAGACTTGGGTATACAATGAGCAGTTCTTC. This gives the protein CASSLTPETWVYNEQFF.

The rearrangement uses TRBV7-8 and TRBJ1-1; TRBD1 matches at 9 bases. With V trimmed by 5 bases and J by 4 bases, 20 bases remained unmatched. The CDR3 runs 19 residues. Germline values: CDR1 SGHVS, CDR2 FQNEAQ. The CDR3 region is CASSLRYRGRSILGTEAFF. DNA of the CDR3: TGTGCCAGCAGCCTAAGGTACAGGGGGCGCTCGATTTTGGGCACTGAAGCTTTCTTT.

The rearrangement joins TRBV19 to TRBJ2-2, with D perhaps TRBD1 (6 bases). The CDR3 loop spans 15 amino acids. V lost 8 bases to trimming and J lost 4 bases, with 17 bases between them. Germline V gene sequence: CDR1 LNHDA, CDR2 SQIVND (reference sequence). Written as DNA, the CDR3 is TGTGCCAGTGGGGCATCAGGGGAGATCACCGGGGAGCTGTTTTTT. It encodes CASGASGEITGELFF.

This clone was observed a single time. This chain links TRBV5-4 with TRBJ2-1, with 9 bases lining up with TRBD1. The CDR3 sequence is 15 residues long. Germline trimming cut 4 bases from V and 2 bases from J; bases unmatched to any gene: 4. Germline assignment: CDR1 SGHNT and CDR2 YYREEE (reference sequence). The CDR3 protein is CASSTRDRAYNEQFF. The CDR3 region has the DNA TGTGCCAGCAGCACTAGGGACAGGGCCTACAATGAGCAGTTCTTC.

The chain uses TRBV5-6 and TRBJ1-4; 7 bases align to TRBD1. CDR1 and CDR2 from the germline V gene are SGHDT and YYEEEE. This CDR3 spans 15 amino acids. V trimming: 1 base; J trimming: 7 bases; junction bases outside the gene matches: 7. The DNA for the CDR3 is TGTGCCAGCAGCTTGCGACGCACAGGGGTTGAAAAACTGTTTTTT. Protein: CASSLRRTGVEKLFF.

The gene calls are TRBV28 and TRBJ2-1; 7 nucleotides align to TRBD2. This CDR3 has 16 amino acids. The germline CDR1 and CDR2 sequences are MDHEN and SYDVKM. V lost 6 bases, J lost 5 bases, and 13 bases stayed unmatched. The CDR3 region has the DNA TGTGCCAGCAGACCCGGAGGACTAGGGGTGAACAATGAGCAGTTCTTC. Residues: CASRPGGLGVNNEQFF. Variable domain in full (rest from reference TRBV28 and TRBJ2-1): DVKVTQSSRYLVKRTGEKVFLECVQDMDHENMFWYRQDPGLGLRLIYFSYDVKMKEKGDIPEGYSVSREKKERFSLILESASTNQTSMYLCASRPGGLGVNNEQFFGPGTRLTVL.

The chain uses TRBV6-1 and TRBJ1-1; D perhaps matches TRBD1 (6 bases). Trimming took 6 bases from V and 4 from J, leaving 12 bases between them. The germline V gene has CDR1 MNHNS and CDR2 SASEGT. CDR3 size: 13 residues. The CDR3 nucleotides are TGTGCCAGCAGCGATCACAGGGCCACTGAAGCTTTCTTT. The encoded protein is CASSDHRATEAFF.

Comments on this clone: Other DNA sequences of this sample code for an identical CDR3. The CDR3 here is CAISEMWRGGYTF. CDR3 in DNA: TGTGCCATCAGTGAAATGTGGCGGGGCGGCTACACCTTC. The chain carries TRBV10-3 and TRBJ1-2, with D possibly being TRBD1 (5 bases). Between the trimmed V and J ends, which lost 3 bases and 8 bases, there was a span of 13 bases. CDR1 ENHRY and CDR2 SYGVKD come from the germline V gene. This CDR3 comprises 13 residues.

This chain connects TRBV4-3 to TRBJ2-3; D might be TRBD2 (6 bases). V lost 0 bases to trimming and J lost 2 bases, with 18 bases between them. Per the germline V gene, CDR1 is LGHNA and CDR2 is YSLEER. CDR3 length equals 18 residues. CDR3 in DNA: TGCGCCAGCAGCCAAGATAAGCCCCCGGGACTTCACACAGATACGCAGTATTTT. Translated: CASSQDKPPGLHTDTQYF.

The chain employs TRBV28 and TRBJ1-3, with TRBD1 as a possible D gene (5 bases). This CDR3 has 19 residues. Trimming removed 2 bases at V and 0 bases at J, with 20 bases between. CDR1 is MDHEN, CDR2 SYDVKM, per germline. CDR3 sequence: CASSLLQKTGSYSGNTIYF. CDR3 coding DNA: TGTGCCAGCAGTTTACTCCAGAAAACAGGTTCCTACTCTGGAAACACCATATATTTT.

This chain links TRBV27 with TRBJ1-6, with TRBD1 as a possible D gene (6 bases). CDR1 is MNHEY and CDR2 is SMNVEV in the germline V gene (reference sequence). V shed 6 bases and J shed 0 bases, with 18 bases lying between them. This CDR3 is built from 18 residues. CDR3 residues: CASSPGHQTSSYNSPLHF. CDR3 coding DNA: TGTGCCAGCAGCCCGGGACATCAGACAAGCTCCTATAATTCACCCCTCCACTTT.